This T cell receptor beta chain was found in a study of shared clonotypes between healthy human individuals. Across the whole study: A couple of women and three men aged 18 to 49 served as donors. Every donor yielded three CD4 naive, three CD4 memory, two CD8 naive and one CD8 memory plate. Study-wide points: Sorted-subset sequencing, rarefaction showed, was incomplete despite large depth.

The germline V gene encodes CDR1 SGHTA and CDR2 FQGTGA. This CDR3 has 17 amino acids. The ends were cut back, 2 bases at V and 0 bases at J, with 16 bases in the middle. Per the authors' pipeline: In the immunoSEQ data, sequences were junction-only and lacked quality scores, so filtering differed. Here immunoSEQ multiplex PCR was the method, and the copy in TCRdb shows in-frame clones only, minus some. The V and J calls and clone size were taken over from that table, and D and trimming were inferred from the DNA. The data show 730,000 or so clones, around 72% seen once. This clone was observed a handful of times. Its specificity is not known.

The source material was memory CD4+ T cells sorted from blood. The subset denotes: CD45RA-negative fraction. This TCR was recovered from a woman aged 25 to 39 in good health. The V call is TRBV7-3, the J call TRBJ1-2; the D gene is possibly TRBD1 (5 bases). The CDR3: CASSLVGGAGANYGYTF. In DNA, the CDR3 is TGTGCCAGCAGCTTAGTGGGGGGAGCCGGGGCTAACTATGGCTACACCTTC. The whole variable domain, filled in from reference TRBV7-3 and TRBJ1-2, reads GAGVSQTPSNKVTEKGKYVELRCDPISGHTALYWYRQSLGQGPEFLIYFQGTGAADDSGLPNDRFFAVRPEGSVSTLKIQRTERGDSAVYLCASSLVGGAGANYGYTFGSGTRLTVV.